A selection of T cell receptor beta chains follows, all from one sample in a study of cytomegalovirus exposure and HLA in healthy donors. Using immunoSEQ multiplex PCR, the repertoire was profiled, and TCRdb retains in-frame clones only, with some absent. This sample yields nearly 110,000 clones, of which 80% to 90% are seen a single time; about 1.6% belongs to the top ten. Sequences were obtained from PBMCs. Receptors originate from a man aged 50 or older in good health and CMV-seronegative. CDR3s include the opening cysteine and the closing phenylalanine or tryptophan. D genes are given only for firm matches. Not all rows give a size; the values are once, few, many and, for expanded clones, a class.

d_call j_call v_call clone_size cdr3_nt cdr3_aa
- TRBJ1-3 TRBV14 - TGTGCCAGCAGTCAAGACAGAAACACCATATATTTT CASSQDRNTIYF
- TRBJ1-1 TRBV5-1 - TGCGCCAGCAGCTTGAACAGGGACACTGAAGCTTTCTTT CASSLNRDTEAFF
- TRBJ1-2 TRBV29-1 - TGCAGCGTTGTGACAGGACAAGAGTACTATGGCTACACCTTC CSVVTGQEYYGYTF
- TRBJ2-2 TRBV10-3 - TGTGCCAGCTCCGGGACTGCGAACACCGGGGGGCTGTTTTTT CASSGTANTGGLFF
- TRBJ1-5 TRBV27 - TGTGCCAGCAGTTTGACAGTTAGCAATCAGCCCCAGCATTTT CASSLTVSNQPQHF
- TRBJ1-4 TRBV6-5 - TGTGCCAGCAGGGGGCGAGGTGCTAATGAAAAACTGTTTTTT CASRGRGANEKLFF
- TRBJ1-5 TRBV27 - TGTGCCAGCAGTTTACAGTTCAATCAGCCCCAGCATTTT CASSLQFNQPQHF
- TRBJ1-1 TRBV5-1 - TGCGCCAGCAGACTAGACCTGAACACTGAAGCTTTCTTT CASRLDLNTEAFF
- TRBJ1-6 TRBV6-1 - TGTGCCAGCAGCCCAGGGGCTTATAATTCACCCCTCCACTTT CASSPGAYNSPLHF
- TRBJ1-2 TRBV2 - TGTGCCAGCAGCGCACAGGGATCTAACTATGGCTACACCTTC CASSAQGSNYGYTF
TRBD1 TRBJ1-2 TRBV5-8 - TGTGCCAGCAGCTTCCGTTTCAGGGGGTATGGCTACACCTTC CASSFRFRGYGYTF
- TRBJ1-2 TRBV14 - TGTGCCAGCAGCGGCGGGGGGGATGGCTACACCTTC CASSGGGDGYTF
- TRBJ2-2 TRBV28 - TGTGCCACCTACGGGGACACCGGGGAGCTGTTTTTT CATYGDTGELFF
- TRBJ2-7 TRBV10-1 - TGCGCCAGCGTTACTTCCCGGGTTCTCCTACGGGAGTACTTC CASVTSRVLLREYF
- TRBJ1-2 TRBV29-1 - TGCAGCGTGGTTGACAGTAGATATGGCTACACCTTC CSVVDSRYGYTF
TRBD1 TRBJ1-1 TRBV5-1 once TGCGCCAGCCCATCAACAGGGGTGAACACTGAAGCTTTCTTT CASPSTGVNTEAFF
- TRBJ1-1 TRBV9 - TGTGCCAGCAGCGTAATTACGGGGACTGAAGCTTTCTTT CASSVITGTEAFF
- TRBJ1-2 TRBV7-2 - TGTGCCAGCAGCTTTGACAGGACTGGTGGCTACACCTTC CASSFDRTGGYTF
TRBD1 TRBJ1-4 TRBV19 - TGTGCCAGTAGCCCGGACAGGGTGGGTGAAAAACTGTTTTTT CASSPDRVGEKLFF
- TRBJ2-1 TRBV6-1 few TGTGCCAGCAAGGGGCCTGGGAATGAGCAGTTCTTC CASKGPGNEQFF
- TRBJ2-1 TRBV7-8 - TGTGCCAGCAGCTCCGGCCCGAGCAATGAGCGGTTCTTC CASSSGPSNERFF
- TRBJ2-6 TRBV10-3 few TGTGCCATAGGGGCGTCTGGGGCCAACGTCCTGACTTTC CAIGASGANVLTF
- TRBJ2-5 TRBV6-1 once TGTGCCAGCAGTGATTCCCTAGCGAACACTCAAGAGACCCAGTACTTC CASSDSLANTQETQYF
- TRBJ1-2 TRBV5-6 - - CASSPLTVLRGYTF
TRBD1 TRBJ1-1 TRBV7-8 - TGTGCCAGCACCCCAAGGGGGCCCGGGACTGAAGCTTTCTTT CASTPRGPGTEAFF
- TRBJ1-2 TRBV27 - TGTGCCAGCAGTTCAGGGCAGGGAGGCTATGGCTACACCTTC CASSSGQGGYGYTF
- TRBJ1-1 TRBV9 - TGTGCCAGCAGCCAAGGGACTAACACTGAAGCTTTCTTT CASSQGTNTEAFF
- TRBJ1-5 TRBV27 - TGTGCCAGCAGTCCCGGGTTGAATCAGCCCCAGCATTTT CASSPGLNQPQHF
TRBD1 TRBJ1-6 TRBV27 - TGTGCCAGCAGGAGCGGGACAGGGCAAGTACCCCTCCACTTT CASRSGTGQVPLHF
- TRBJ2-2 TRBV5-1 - TGCGCCAGCAGCTTGGATCTAGGCACCGGGGAGCTGTTTTTT CASSLDLGTGELFF
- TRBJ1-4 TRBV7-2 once TGTGCCAGCAGCTTAGGGGGCCGGGGGGAAAAACTGTTTTTT CASSLGGRGEKLFF
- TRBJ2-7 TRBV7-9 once TGTGCCAGCAGCTTTAAATCCTACGAGCAGTACTTC CASSFKSYEQYF
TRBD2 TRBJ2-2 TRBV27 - TGTGCCAGCAGTTCCCAACTAGCGGGGGCCGGATTTCTGAGCACCGGGGAGCTGTTTTTT CASSSQLAGAGFLSTGELFF
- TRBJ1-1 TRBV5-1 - TGCGCCAGCAGCGCTGGTGGAGCATCTGGCACTGAAGCTTTCTTT CASSAGGASGTEAFF
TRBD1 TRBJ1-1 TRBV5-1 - TGCGCCAGCAGCCCAGGACAGGGGTTTGCTGAAGCTTTCTTT CASSPGQGFAEAFF
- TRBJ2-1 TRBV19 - TGTGCCAGTAGCCATATCGTTTGGACATCAGAATGGAATGAGCAGTTCTTC CASSHIVWTSEWNEQFF
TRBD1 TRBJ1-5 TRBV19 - TGTGCCAGTAGTATAGGGACAGGGGCAAGCCAGCCCCAGCATTTT CASSIGTGASQPQHF
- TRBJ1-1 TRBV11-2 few TGTGCCAGCAGCTTATTGGTATCGGGTGAAACTGAAGCTTTCTTT CASSLLVSGETEAFF
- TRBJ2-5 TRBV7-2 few TGTGCCAGCACCTCCCGAGTCGAAGAAACCCAGTACTTC CASTSRVEETQYF
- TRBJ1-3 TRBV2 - TGTGCCAGCAGCATCAGGGGTCTAACCAACTCTGGAAACACCATATATTTT CASSIRGLTNSGNTIYF
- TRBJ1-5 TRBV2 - TGTGCCAGCAGTATAGACAAATTCAATCAGCCCCAGCATTTT CASSIDKFNQPQHF
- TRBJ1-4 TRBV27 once TGTGCCAGCAGTCCGGTACAGAATGAAAAACTGTTTTTT CASSPVQNEKLFF
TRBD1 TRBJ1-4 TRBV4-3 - TGCGCCAGCAGCCAAGAACAGGGGGCGGGTGAAAAACTGTTTTTT CASSQEQGAGEKLFF
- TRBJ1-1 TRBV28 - TGTGCCAGCAGTACCACAGGGCCCTACACTGAAGCTTTCTTT CASSTTGPYTEAFF
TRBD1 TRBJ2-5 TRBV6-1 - TGTGCCAGCAGTGACCCACAGGGGGAAGAGACCCAGTACTTC CASSDPQGEETQYF
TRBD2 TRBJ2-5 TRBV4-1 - TGCGCCAGCAGCCATCCCGGGGGGGGGCTAGAGACCCAGTACTTC CASSHPGGGLETQYF
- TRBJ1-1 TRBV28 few TGTGCCAGCAGAAGGACAGCCAACACTGAAGCTTTCTTT CASRRTANTEAFF
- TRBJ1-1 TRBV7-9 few TGTGCCAGCAGCTTAGTACGAGGTAGGGCTTTCTTT CASSLVRGRAFF
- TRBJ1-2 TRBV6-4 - TGTGCCAGCAGTGACTCGGGCAGGGTTAAGGATGGCTACACCTTC CASSDSGRVKDGYTF
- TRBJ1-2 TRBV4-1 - TGCGCCAGCAGCCAAGATAGCGACCATTCAAAGAATGGCTACACCTTC CASSQDSDHSKNGYTF
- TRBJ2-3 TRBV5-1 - TGCGCCAGCAGCTTGGACTTTTATACGCAGTATTTT CASSLDFYTQYF